The present entry profiles one T cell receptor beta chain with its context. This clonotype was counted at least ten times. Its antigen remains undetermined. No per-base quality is available; no much larger clone lies one base away. This sample was included in a study of blood T cells in healthy people across ages (dated by TCRdb to about 2015). Context from the whole study: In model experiments, template switching captured about one uniquely barcoded TCR beta cDNA molecule for every two T cells. The study measured age-related changes in TCR beta repertoire diversity using deep sequencing normalized with unique cDNA molecular identifiers. Two additional independent replicas of 1 million unique cDNA reads from the same blood draw were analyzed for two donors (one aged 18 to 30 and one aged 80 or older). To avoid experimental bias, donors of different ages were distributed randomly across sequencing lanes. The donors were divided into four age groups: young (average around 16 years), middle-aged (approximately 39), aged (about 56) and long-lived (about 90). Summary of the overall study and its limitations: There was a strong correlation between observed TCR beta diversity and the percentage of naive T cells measured by flow cytometry. Donor CMV infection status was unknown, potentially confounding age-related changes in expanded clonotypes. Bulk unsorted PBMC profiling prevented conclusive comparison of naive and antigen-experienced compartments. Observed TCR beta diversity per million T cells fell roughly linearly with age, and a significant reduction was already apparent by age around 40. Compared with the aged group, the long-lived group had more naive CD4+ T cells, fewer expanded clones and increased TCR diversity, suggesting age selection. Estimates of total diversity from one million sequenced T cells were regarded as lower bounds and underestimates.

The donors were roughly 38 Caucasian individuals from Russia, aged roughly 6 to 90 years, who were systemically healthy. About 10 milliliters of peripheral blood were collected from each donor into EDTA-treated Vacutainer tubes. PBMCs were isolated by Ficoll-Paque density-gradient centrifugation, with at least 7 million obtained per sample. Trizol reagent was used to extract total RNA from PBMCs, with at least 6 micrograms per sample. The percentages of naive CD45RAhigh/CD27high T cells were determined by flow cytometry on a PBMC aliquot from every donor. Preparation of the library involved 5' RACE. Sequencing was performed on an Illumina HiSeq 2500. A second PCR of about 7 to 12 cycles was run with a J-beta primer mix and a sample-barcoded 5' primer. A template-switch 5' adaptor carrying 12 random nucleotides introduced a unique molecular identifier onto each TCR beta cDNA molecule. At least 3 million CDR3-containing paired-end reads were obtained from each sample. The Mint cDNA synthesis kit, primed by a TRBC-specific oligonucleotide, was used to synthesize first-strand cDNA from all RNA. All cDNA was treated with uracil-DNA glycosylase and then went through a first 18-cycle PCR with the universal primers M1SS and BC2_uni_R. The original methods were these. For normalization, 1 million high-quality reads, each with a distinct molecular identifier, were randomly selected from each sample. Reads sharing molecular identifiers were discarded rather than binned into consensus sequences. MiTCR, run with a Q25 quality threshold and the strictest error-elimination algorithm, handled CDR3 identification, clonotype clustering and error correction. A nonparametric unseen species model using Euler transformation provided a lower-bound estimate of total TCR beta diversity. TCRdb took the public reads, trimmed them with fastp at Q25, ran MiXCR for clone calling and kept in-frame beta chains. Identical CDR3 protein sequences are pooled into one entry, listed with their most common genes and DNA. TCRdb's processing, not the study's, gives the V and J calls here. The sample has about 1.4 million distinct CDR3 sequences on record, 45% to 70% of them singletons. The biggest ten clones account for 6.5% to 8.5% of the sample.

The cysteine opens and the phenylalanine closes a CDR3 of 15 amino acids. Left in the record is the CDR3 DNA by itself, 45 bases read in frame from the first base. V has 0 bases trimmed and J has 4 bases trimmed; junction bases matching no gene number 2. CDR1 and CDR2 are drawn from the germline V gene: LGHNA, YNFKEQ. This TCR was recovered from a man aged 18 to 30 in good health. Sample: blood. The chain joins TRBV4-2 to TRBJ2-3; 9 nucleotides in the junction match TRBD2. The CDR3 amino acid sequence is: CASSQERGGPDTQYF. The DNA is as follows: TGTGCCAGCAGCCAAGAGCGGGGGGGCCCAGATACGCAGTATTTT.